This T cell receptor (beta chain) was sequenced during a study of graft-versus-host responses after intestinal transplantation. Study results and caveats: Individuals who had graft-donor T cell macrochimerism had allografts that showed high graft-versus-host to host-versus-graft clonal ratios. Peak levels of circulating GvH clones tracked with early post-transplant HvG declines.

Only in-frame clones appear in the TCRdb table, and some are missing; sequencing was by immunoSEQ multiplex PCR. The data show 9,000 to 13,000 clones, roughly 92% seen once. A word on this clone: The antigen is undetermined.

The CDR3 sequence is 15 residues long. Germline V gives CDR1 SGHRS, CDR2 YFSETQ. V was trimmed by 0 bases and J by 1 base, leaving 8 bases between them. This chain links TRBV5-1 with TRBJ2-1; the D is unclear. Sequencing used PBMCs, obtained approximately 42 days after intestinal transplantation. The clonotype originates from a human patient who received an intestinal transplant, so some T cells may come from the graft donor. CDR3 protein: CASSLVGYSYNEQFF. The CDR3 region has the DNA TGCGCCAGCAGCTTGGTAGGGTATTCCTACAATGAGCAGTTCTTC.